Each of the 26 T cell receptor beta chains below was sequenced from the same sample in a study of PD-L1 blockade in urothelial cancer. As to time point: peripheral blood 6 weeks after treatment start. Profiled with immunoSEQ multiplex PCR; TCRdb holds only in-frame clones, not every one. The repertoire holds 120,000 or so clones, with more than 75% as singletons. Sequencing used PBMCs, obtained around atezolizumab (anti-PD-L1) treatment. The receptors were sampled from a man between 50 and 59 years old with urothelial cancer.

CDR3 sequence reads: CASSWGDRSSDTQYF. The CDR3 nucleotides read TGTGCCAGCAGTTGGGGGGACAGGAGCTCAGATACGCAGTATTTT. V is TRBV28 and J is TRBJ2-3, with 8 nucleotides matching TRBD1. The CDR3 length is 15 residues. V dropped 4 bases and J dropped 4; count of bases not matched to a gene: 7. From germline, CDR1 is MDHEN and CDR2 SYDVKM.

This chain uses TRBV5-6 with TRBJ2-7; TRBD1 matches 7 bases. V gave up 0 bases and J gave up 4 bases; unmatched junction bases: 4. Germline V gives CDR1 SGHDT, CDR2 YYEEEE. The CDR3 extends over 14 amino acids. The CDR3 here is CASSLAGQNYEQYF. In nucleotides, the CDR3 is TGTGCCAGCAGCTTGGCGGGACAGAATTACGAGCAGTACTTC.

This chain connects TRBV21-1 to TRBJ2-7; the table's D gene call, TRBD1, was not cross checked with the DNA. TRBV21-1 is a pseudogene segment. The CDR3 is 16 residues long. As DNA, the CDR3 is TGTGCCAGCAACTCTATAGGGGGCAGCGTAACCTACGAGCAGTACTTC. It translates to CASNSIGGSVTYEQYF.

The J gene is TRBJ2-1, the V gene TRBV12-5, with a weak D call TRBD2 (6 bases). Trimming pared 1 base from V and 8 bases from J, leaving 15 bases between. The CDR3 consists of 15 residues. Germline CDR1 reads LGHNT; CDR2 reads FRNRAP. For the CDR3, the DNA is TGTGCTAGTGGTTTGGCTCTTTCGGTAGCGGATGAGCAGTTCTTC. The encoded protein is CASGLALSVADEQFF.

The V gene is TRBV7-2, the J gene TRBJ1-3; no definite D call. This CDR3 region has 16 residues. With 6 bases removed from V and 0 bases from J, the gap between germline ends came to 15 bases. From germline, CDR1 is SGHTA and CDR2 FQGNSA. CDR3 coding DNA: TGTGCCAGCAGGCCCCCCGGCGGAAGCTCTGGAAACACCATATATTTT. This gives the protein CASRPPGGSSGNTIYF.

The chain is built from TRBV27 and TRBJ2-2; 8 bases are a match to TRBD2. Germline assignment: CDR1 MNHEY and CDR2 SMNVEV (reference sequence). V lost 3 bases, J lost 6 bases, and 9 bases stayed unmatched. CDR3 length: 16 amino acids. The CDR3 loop is CASSLGGRSLSGELFF. The CDR3 DNA reads as TGTGCCAGCAGTTTGGGCGGGAGGAGTCTATCCGGGGAGCTGTTTTTT.

This chain links TRBV28 with TRBJ2-7; 7 nucleotides line up with TRBD1. Germline assignment: CDR1 MDHEN and CDR2 SYDVKM. The CDR3 loop spans 15 amino acids. V was clipped by 3 bases and J by 2 bases; unmatched bases: 7. Here the CDR3 DNA reads TGTGCCAGCAGTTTGGGACAGCGAGTCCCCTACGAGCAGTACTTC. It is translated as CASSLGQRVPYEQYF.

This clone was detected once. The chain recombines TRBV30 with TRBJ2-7; D unresolved. V was trimmed by 5 bases and J by 0 bases, leaving 14 bases between them. CDR1 and CDR2 from the germline V gene are GTSNPN and SVGIG (reference sequence). The CDR3 sequence is 14 residues long. CDR3 amino acids: CAWGDRVFSYEQYF. The DNA of the CDR3 is TGTGCCTGGGGTGACCGGGTCTTCTCCTACGAGCAGTACTTC.

This chain connects TRBV19 to TRBJ1-4; no clear D gene. Per the germline V gene, CDR1 is LNHDA and CDR2 is SQIVND (reference sequence). This CDR3 comprises 16 residues. Trimming removed 6 bases at V and 2 bases at J, with 16 bases between. DNA for the CDR3: TGTGCCAGTAGACCCCCGGCCGGGTTCACTAATGAAAAACTGTTTTTT. Translated: CASRPPAGFTNEKLFF.

The rearrangement joins TRBV11-3 to TRBJ2-1, with TRBD2 as a possible D gene (6 bases). The CDR3 consists of 13 residues. Trimming removed 2 bases from V and 9 bases from J, with 11 bases in between. Germline values: CDR1 SGHNT, CDR2 YENEEA. The CDR3 DNA sequence: TGTGCCAGCAGCTTACATCCGACTAGTGAGCAGTTCTTC. Residues: CASSLHPTSEQFF. The complete variable domain, with remaining parts taken from reference TRBV11-3 and TRBJ2-1, reads EAGVVQSPRYKIIEKKQPVAFWCNPISGHNTLYWYLQNLGQGPELLIRYENEEAVDDSQLPKDRFSAERLKGVDSTLKIQPAELGDSAVYLCASSLHPTSEQFFGPGTRLTVL.

This clone was seen just once. The chain carries TRBV28 and TRBJ2-2; D perhaps matches TRBD1 (6 bases). Germline V CDR1 and CDR2: MDHEN, SYDVKM. The ends were cut back, 3 bases at V and 1 base at J, with 12 bases in the middle. The CDR3 is made up of 16 amino acids. The CDR3 DNA follows: TGTGCCAGCAGTTTTCCGGGACAAAAGAACACCGGGGAGCTGTTTTTT. It yields the protein CASSFPGQKNTGELFF. Combining the CDR3 with reference TRBV28 and TRBJ2-2 gives the whole variable domain DVKVTQSSRYLVKRTGEKVFLECVQDMDHENMFWYRQDPGLGLRLIYFSYDVKMKEKGDIPEGYSVSREKKERFSLILESASTNQTSMYLCASSFPGQKNTGELFFGEGSRLTVL.

The CDR3 loop is CATSSDTYSNTEAFF. The CDR3 DNA follows: TGTGCCACCAGCAGTGACACCTATTCGAACACTGAAGCTTTCTTT. V is TRBV15 and J is TRBJ1-1; D is ambiguous. CDR1 LNHNV and CDR2 YYDKDF come from the germline V gene (reference sequence). The CDR3 sequence is 15 residues long. V gave up 3 bases and J gave up 1 base, with 12 bases separating them. The full variable domain, in which reference TRBV15 and TRBJ1-1 provide the parts outside the CDR3, is DAMVIQNPRYQVTQFGKPVTLSCSQTLNHNVMYWYQQKSSQAPKLLFHYYDKDFNNEADTPDNFQSRRPNTSFCFLDIRSPGLGDTAMYLCATSSDTYSNTEAFFGQGTRLTVV.

The V gene is TRBV7-9, the J gene TRBJ1-2; 9 nucleotides agree with TRBD1. The CDR3 sequence is 14 residues long. V trimming: 5 bases; J trimming: 6 bases; junction bases outside the gene matches: 7. Germline V gene sequence: CDR1 SEHNR, CDR2 FQNEAQ (reference sequence). The CDR3 sequence is CASSLGQGIDGYTF. Written as DNA, the CDR3 is TGTGCCAGCAGCCTCGGACAGGGGATTGATGGCTACACCTTC.

The chain combines TRBV15 with TRBJ2-3, with TRBD2 as a possible D gene (6 bases). Germline CDR1 LNHNV, CDR2 YYDKDF (reference sequence). This CDR3 has 16 residues. Between the trimmed V and J ends, which lost 5 bases and 7 bases, there was a span of 22 bases. CDR3 loop: CATSEGGATLYNTQYF. The CDR3 nucleotides read TGTGCCACCAGCGAAGGCGGGGCCACTCTTTATAATACGCAGTATTTT.

V is TRBV7-9 and J is TRBJ2-7; TRBD2 might be the D (6 bases). Trimming left V 8 bases short and J 2 bases short, with 19 bases between. Germline loops: CDR1 SEHNR, CDR2 FQNEAQ (reference sequence). CDR3 length: 15 amino acids. DNA for the CDR3: TGTGCCAGCGCCCACTCCGGGAGAATCCCCTACGAGCAGTACTTC. Its protein is CASAHSGRIPYEQYF.

The chain recombines TRBV9 with TRBJ2-1; D not certain. The CDR3 runs to 13 residues. CDR1 is SGDLS, CDR2 YYNGEE, per germline. Trimming took off 0 bases at V and 9 bases at J, with 10 bases between the two ends. The CDR3 DNA follows: TGTGCCAGCAGCGTAGCTAGTGGTATTGAGCAGTTCTTC. Translated: CASSVASGIEQFF.

Here the CDR3 reads CASSVGGPSGRHNEQFF. CDR3 in DNA: TGTGCCAGCAGCGTAGGTGGGCCTAGCGGGAGGCACAATGAGCAGTTCTTC. This chain joins TRBV9 and TRBJ2-1; TRBD2 agrees at 11 bases. Germline CDR1 SGDLS, CDR2 YYNGEE. The CDR3 consists of 17 residues. V dropped 0 bases and J dropped 5; count of bases not matched to a gene: 7.

This chain joins TRBV27 and TRBJ2-1; D is possibly TRBD2 (5 bases). Trimming cost V 5 bases and J 9 bases, with 17 bases left between them. CDR1 and CDR2 (germline): MNHEY, SMNVEV (reference sequence). The CDR3 has 14 amino acids. CDR3 coding DNA: TGTGCCAGCAGTCCGTCCCGTCCGGGGTTTGAGCAGTTCTTC. This translates into CASSPSRPGFEQFF.

The chain uses TRBV27 and TRBJ2-3; 7 bases are a match to TRBD2. This CDR3 spans 14 amino acids. The V segment lost 6 bases and the J segment 0 bases; nucleotides outside the gene matches: 3. The germline gives CDR1 MNHEY, CDR2 SMNVEV (reference sequence). This CDR3 reads CASSGLVSTDTQYF. The CDR3 DNA reads as TGTGCCAGCAGCGGACTAGTGAGCACAGATACGCAGTATTTT.

The chain combines TRBV19 with TRBJ2-5; no firm D call. Germline CDR1 reads LNHDA; CDR2 reads SQIVND (reference sequence). CDR3 length: 11 residues. Between the trimmed V and J ends, which lost 10 bases and 5 bases, there was a span of 11 bases. As DNA, the CDR3 is TGTGCCAAAGCGACGGTCGAGACCCAGTACTTC. Translating it yields CAKATVETQYF.

V is TRBV27 and J is TRBJ1-1, with D possibly matching TRBD1 (5 bases). With 4 bases removed from V and 2 bases from J, the gap between germline ends came to 17 bases. Germline CDR1 reads MNHEY; CDR2 reads SMNVEV (reference sequence). This CDR3 has 16 residues. CDR3 loop: CASSYRAGNLNTEAFF. The DNA of the CDR3 is TGTGCCAGCAGTTATCGTGCAGGGAACCTAAACACTGAAGCTTTCTTT.

V and J are TRBV5-1 and TRBJ2-7, with 10 bases that match TRBD2. The CDR3 length is 15 residues. V lost 2 bases to trimming and J lost 4 bases; unmatched junction nucleotides: 6. Germline V gene data show CDR1 as SGHRS and CDR2 as YFSETQ. The CDR3: CASSLSSGGTYEQYF. The CDR3 DNA reads TGCGCCAGCAGCTTAAGTAGCGGGGGGACGTACGAGCAGTACTTC.

This chain links TRBV5-1 with TRBJ1-6; D is ambiguous. With 0 bases removed from V and 6 bases from J, the gap between germline ends came to 7 bases. There are 14 residues in the CDR3. Germline CDR1 SGHRS, CDR2 YFSETQ. The CDR3 sequence is CASSLGAANSPLHF. The CDR3, as DNA: TGCGCCAGCAGCTTGGGGGCAGCTAATTCACCCCTCCACTTT.

DNA of the CDR3: TGTGCCAGCATTGGGGAGGCTACCTCCTACGAGCAGTACTTC. This translates into CASIGEATSYEQYF. The chain recombines TRBV6-1 with TRBJ2-7, with D perhaps TRBD2 (6 bases). V lost 7 bases and J lost 0, with 13 bases in between. From germline, CDR1 is MNHNS and CDR2 SASEGT. The CDR3 has 14 amino acids.

The genes are TRBV2 and TRBJ2-3; 9 bases line up with TRBD2. The CDR3 totals 15 residues. The ends lost 7 bases at V and 4 bases at J; junction bases unmatched: 9. Per the germline V gene, CDR1 is SNHLY and CDR2 is FYNNEI. CDR3 loop: CASIKLAGVADTQYF. CDR3 DNA sequence: TGTGCCAGCATTAAATTAGCGGGAGTCGCAGATACGCAGTATTTT.

Only one count was recorded for this clone. J is TRBJ1-1 and V is TRBV28; no clear D gene. CDR3 size: 13 residues. The germline CDR1 and CDR2 sequences are MDHEN and SYDVKM. V dropped 7 bases and J dropped 4 bases, with 13 bases sitting between them. CDR3 nucleotides: TGTGCCAGCATACGGTCGGGGAGCACTGAAGCTTTCTTT. This translates into CASIRSGSTEAFF.